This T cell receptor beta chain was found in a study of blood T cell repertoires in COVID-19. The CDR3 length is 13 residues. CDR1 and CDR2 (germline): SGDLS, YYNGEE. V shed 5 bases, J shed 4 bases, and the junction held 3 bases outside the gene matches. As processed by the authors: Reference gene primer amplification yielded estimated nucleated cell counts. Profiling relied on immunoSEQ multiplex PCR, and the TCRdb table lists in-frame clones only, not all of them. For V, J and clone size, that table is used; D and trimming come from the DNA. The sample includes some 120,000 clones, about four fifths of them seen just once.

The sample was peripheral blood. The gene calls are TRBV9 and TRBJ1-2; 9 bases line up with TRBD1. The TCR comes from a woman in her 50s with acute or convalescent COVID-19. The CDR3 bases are TGTGCCAGCAGTCGGGACAGGGTCTATGGCTACACCTTC. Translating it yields CASSRDRVYGYTF.